The 3 T cell receptor beta chains below were found in one sample sequenced in a study of cytomegalovirus exposure and HLA in healthy donors. Use of 60 Vbeta and 13 Jbeta primers characterized the PCR. The method was immunoSEQ multiplex PCR; TCRdb's version includes in-frame clones alone and lacks a portion of them. Of about 160,000 clones in the sample, around 79% were seen once. Sequences were obtained from PBMCs. The receptors stem from a woman aged 40 to 50 in good health and CMV-seronegative.

V is TRBV4-2 and J is TRBJ2-7, with 13 bases aligning to TRBD2. The CDR3 consists of 15 residues. CDR1 LGHNA and CDR2 YNFKEQ come from the germline V gene. Unmatched junction bases numbered 13, after V lost 10 bases and J lost 7 bases. Written as DNA, the CDR3 is TGTGCCACCTCGGGACTAGCGGGGTCTCGGGGTGAGCAGTACTTC. As protein: CATSGLAGSRGEQYF.

The chain employs TRBV7-3 and TRBJ2-1, with 8 bases matching TRBD2. CDR1 is SGHTA and CDR2 is FQGTGA in the germline V gene. CDR3 length: 15 amino acids. V lost 0 bases and J lost 9; bases outside the gene matches: 7. Here the CDR3 reads CASSLTGHRGGEQFF. In DNA, the CDR3 is TGTGCCAGCAGCTTAACAGGGCATCGGGGGGGTGAGCAGTTCTTC.

The chain recombines TRBV10-3 with TRBJ1-5; no clear D gene. V dropped 0 bases and J dropped 7 bases, with 10 bases sitting between them. The CDR3 runs to 14 residues. From germline, CDR1 is ENHRY and CDR2 SYGVKD. DNA of the CDR3: TGTGCCATCAGTGAGTCCGGGGAGGGCCAGCCCCAGCATTTT. Translated, it gives CAISESGEGQPQHF.